This T cell receptor beta chain was sequenced during a study of post-analysis software for immune sequencing data. In the study overall: Several disease courses (relapsing-remitting, secondary progressive and progressive-relapsing) of multiple sclerosis were included.

Study-wide results and limits: Multiple sclerosis patients had significantly lower normalized Chao1 diversity than controls. Among five TRBV segments more frequent in patients than controls were TRBV5-6, TRBV5-1 and TRBV20-1.

V lost 5 bases and J 1 base, leaving 8 bases between the germline ends. This CDR3 is built from 13 residues. Germline V gives CDR1 LNHNV, CDR2 YYDKDF (reference sequence). cDNA libraries for TCR beta contained unique molecular identifiers. Yield was some 540,000 cDNA molecules from approximately 0.91 to 9.4 million T cells. TCRdb fed the PCR reads into MiXCR, producing one record per CDR3 protein. This table holds approximately 770,000 distinct CDR3 sequences, about 43% found once. Note on this clonotype: Its antigen is as yet unknown.

This TCR came from a girl between 10 and 17 years old with multiple sclerosis. This rearrangement joins TRBV15 to TRBJ1-1; D is ambiguous. The specimen sequenced was blood. CDR3 sequence (DNA): TGTGCCACCAGCCCTCTTAAGAACACTGAAGCTTTCTTT. Its translation is CATSPLKNTEAFF.